Listed below are T cell receptor beta chains from one sample, sequenced in a study of cytomegalovirus exposure and HLA in healthy donors. Some clones are missing from TCRdb's copy, which holds only in-frame ones; the method was immunoSEQ multiplex PCR. The repertoire holds about 400,000 clones, about nine tenths seen once, with 0.8% to 0.85% in the top ten. The specimen was PBMCs. The receptors stem from a woman between 18 and 29 years old in good health and CMV-seronegative. The CDR3 runs from the conserved cysteine through the conserved F or W. D genes are given only for firm matches. Clone size appears in some rows only: once, few, many, or a class for an expanded clone.

J gene | D gene | V gene | clone size | CDR3 DNA | CDR3 protein
TRBJ1-3 | TRBD1 | TRBV30 | . | TGTGCCTGGAGTGTAGAGACAGGGATTTACACCATATATTTT | CAWSVETGIYTIYF
TRBJ2-7 | TRBD2 | TRBV5-1 | . | TGCGCCAGCAGTGTAGCGGGAGAACCGTACGAGCAGTACTTC | CASSVAGEPYEQYF
TRBJ2-3 | . | TRBV30 | . | TGTGCCTTATACACAGATACGCAGTATTTT | CALYTDTQYF
TRBJ2-1 | TRBD1 | TRBV13 | . | TGTGCCAGCAGCGGCCGGGACAGGGTTACCAATGAGCAGTTCTTC | CASSGRDRVTNEQFF
TRBJ1-1 | . | TRBV10-1 | few | TGCGCCAGCAGTGATAGGACTCGGGGAAGCACTGAAGCTTTCTTT | CASSDRTRGSTEAFF
TRBJ2-1 | . | TRBV29-1 | . | TGCAGCGTTGTACTCCCGACCTACAATGAGCAGTTCTTC | CSVVLPTYNEQFF
TRBJ1-2 | TRBD1 | TRBV5-4 | . | TGTGCCAGCAGCGTACAGGGGTTCTATGGCTACACCTTC | CASSVQGFYGYTF
TRBJ2-7 | TRBD1 | TRBV27 | once | TGTGCCAGCACTGGGACAGGGGATTACGAGCAGTACTTC | CASTGTGDYEQYF
TRBJ1-3 | . | TRBV18 | once | TGTGCCAGCTCACCAGACCGGAGCTCTGGAAACACCATATATTTT | CASSPDRSSGNTIYF
TRBJ1-2 | . | TRBV5-1 | few | TGCGCCAGCAGCTTAGTGAGCGGACCTACTAACTATGGCTACACCTTC | CASSLVSGPTNYGYTF
TRBJ2-5 | TRBD1 | TRBV28 | few | TGTGCCAGCAGTTTGGGACAGGGCCAGACCCAGTACTTC | CASSLGQGQTQYF
TRBJ2-1 | TRBD2 | TRBV5-1 | . | TGCGCCAGCAGCTTCATCCCTGGACTAGCGGGGGAAGAGCAGTTCTTC | CASSFIPGLAGEEQFF
TRBJ2-3 | TRBD2 | TRBV11-2 | . | TGTGCCAGCAGCTTAGAACTGATACGGGGGGGTGACACAGATACGCAGTATTTT | CASSLELIRGGDTDTQYF
TRBJ2-5 | . | TRBV7-7 | . | TGTTCCAGCAGCAGGCAACAGGGAGCACAAGAGACCCAGTACTTC | CSSSRQQGAQETQYF
TRBJ2-7 | TRBD2 | TRBV15 | . | TGTGCCACCAGCAGCCCTAGCGGGCCCGGGGACGAGCAGTACTTC | CATSSPSGPGDEQYF
TRBJ1-5 | TRBD1 | TRBV10-2 | . | TGCGCCAGCAGTGAGCCCGACAGGGTTTATGACCCCCAGCATTTT | CASSEPDRVYDPQHF
TRBJ1-1 | . | TRBV30 | . | TGTGCCTGGAGTGTCGGGGCGGGGGTCACTGAAGCTTTCTTT | CAWSVGAGVTEAFF
TRBJ2-3 | TRBD1 | TRBV27 | . | TGTGCCAGCAGTTGGGACAGGGCGAAGGGCACAGATACGCAGTATTTT | CASSWDRAKGTDTQYF
TRBJ1-2 | TRBD1 | TRBV2 | . | TGTGCCAGCAGTGAACAGGACAGGTTCTATGGCTACACCTTC | CASSEQDRFYGYTF
TRBJ2-5 | . | TRBV29-1 | . | TGCAGCGTTGACGGGCCGCAGGAGGACCAGTACTTC | CSVDGPQEDQYF
TRBJ1-1 | . | TRBV5-6 | . | TGTGCCAGCAGCTCAGGGGTTGTCGGGACTGAAGCTTTCTTT | CASSSGVVGTEAFF
TRBJ1-2 | TRBD1 | TRBV28 | . | TGTGCCAGCAGTTTGACAGGGGGTTACTATGGCTACACCTTC | CASSLTGGYYGYTF
TRBJ2-7 | . | TRBV4-2 | . | TGTGCCAGCAGCCAAGGGCAGTTCTACGAGCAGTACTTC | CASSQGQFYEQYF
TRBJ2-7 | . | TRBV19 | . | TGTGCCAGTAGTCCCCGCGACAGGTTTTCAACCTACGAGCAGTACTTC | CASSPRDRFSTYEQYF
TRBJ2-5 | TRBD2 | TRBV9 | . | TGTGCCAGCAGCGCAGCGGGGGGGGCCCTCGAGACCCAGTACTTC | CASSAAGGALETQYF
TRBJ2-7 | . | TRBV5-1 | few | TGCGCCAGCAGCTTGTACAGTCCCTACGAGCAGTACTTC | CASSLYSPYEQYF
TRBJ2-7 | TRBD2 | TRBV6-6 | . | TGTGCCAGCAGTCCCGGGGGGACCTACGAGCAGTACTTC | CASSPGGTYEQYF